Given below is one T cell receptor beta chain in context. Its specific antigen is unknown. No much larger clonotype is one base removed from it; base qualities were not supplied. TCR beta VDJ combination and CDR3 sequence profiling used genomic DNA as the template. An Illumina HiSeq 2000 was the platform used for TCR repertoire sequencing. The authors' pipeline ran thus. TRBV/TRBJ rearrangement plots, CDR3 size and DJ length profiles, and Simpson's diversity index were used to evaluate the repertoires. Whichever DNA sequence was most abundant in the deep sequencing data was defined as the immunodominant clone. CDR3 amino acid sequences were screened for sharing across subjects and were compared with published repertoires and the VDJdb database. In-frame beta chains were kept once TCRdb had trimmed the public reads at Q25 with fastp and called clones with MiXCR. Identical CDR3 proteins give one entry, which carries the most common genes and DNA. The V and J calls come from TCRdb's annotation, not from the publication. The sample table lists about 150,000 distinct CDR3 sequences, more than 45% of them with a count of one. In total, the top ten clones hold about 2.9% of the sample.

The patients picked for sequencing were ones in whom flow cytometry had shown an expansion of CD8+CD57+ cells. Severe acquired aplastic anemia was diagnosed in all patients according to International Study of Aplastic Anemia and Agranulocytosis and Camitta criteria. At the time blood was sampled, none of the patients had received any therapy. The study deep-sequenced TCR repertoires of sorted CD4+ and CD8+ blood T cells from severe aplastic anemia patients and healthy subjects. Patients were enrolled in the USA under clinicaltrials.gov protocols 00001620, 01623167, 00001397, 00071045, 00081523 and 00961064. Ficoll-Paque density gradient centrifugation was used to isolate peripheral blood mononuclear cells. Before DNA extraction, CD4+ and CD8+ T cells were sorted by FACS or by magnetic beads. The entry originates in a study of CD8+CD57+ T cells in acquired aplastic anemia (dated by TCRdb to between 2017 and 2018). In the study overall: Extracted DNA from sorted CD4+ and CD8+ cells averaged approximately 3.4 ug, ranging from about 0.18 to 27.4 ug. CD8+CD57+ expansion was defined as a frequency above the mean frequency observed in healthy subjects. Points the paper makes about the study in general: About 28 CD8+ CDR3 sequences were found in both patients and controls but appeared to be highly expressed in patients and within the immunodominant clones of the patients. CD8+ Simpson's diversity did not differ significantly between patients and healthy controls (P=0.060).

This receptor was obtained from a human donor with aplastic anemia. Sequencing input: sorted CD4+, CD8+, or CD8+CD57+ T cells (not recorded which) from PBMCs.

The DNA sequence reads TGTGCCAGCTCAACGGACAGTTTGAACACTGAAGCTTTCTTT. This encodes CASSTDSLNTEAFF. The sequence is built from TRBV24-1 and TRBJ1-1, and perhaps TRBD1 as D gene, on 6 matching bases. Reading from cysteine to phenylalanine, the CDR3 counts 14 amino acids. The only DNA kept is the CDR3, 42 bases in frame from the first base. V is pared back by 11 bases and J by 0 bases, with 15 bases lying between the germline termini. According to the germline V gene, CDR1 reads KGHDR and CDR2 reads SFDVKD.